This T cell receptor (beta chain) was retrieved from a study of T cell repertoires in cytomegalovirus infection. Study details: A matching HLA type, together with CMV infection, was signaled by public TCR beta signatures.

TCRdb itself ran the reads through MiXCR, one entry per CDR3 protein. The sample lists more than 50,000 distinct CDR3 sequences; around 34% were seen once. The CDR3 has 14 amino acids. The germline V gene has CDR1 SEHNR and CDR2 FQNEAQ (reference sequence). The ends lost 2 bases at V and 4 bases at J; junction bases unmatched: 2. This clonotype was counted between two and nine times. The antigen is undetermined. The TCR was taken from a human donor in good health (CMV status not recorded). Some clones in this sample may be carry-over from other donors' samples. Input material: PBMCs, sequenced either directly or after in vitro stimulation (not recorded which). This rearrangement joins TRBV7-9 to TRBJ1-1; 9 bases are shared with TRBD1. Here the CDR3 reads CASSLMTGGTEAFF. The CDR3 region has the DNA TGTGCCAGCAGCTTAATGACAGGGGGCACTGAAGCTTTCTTT.